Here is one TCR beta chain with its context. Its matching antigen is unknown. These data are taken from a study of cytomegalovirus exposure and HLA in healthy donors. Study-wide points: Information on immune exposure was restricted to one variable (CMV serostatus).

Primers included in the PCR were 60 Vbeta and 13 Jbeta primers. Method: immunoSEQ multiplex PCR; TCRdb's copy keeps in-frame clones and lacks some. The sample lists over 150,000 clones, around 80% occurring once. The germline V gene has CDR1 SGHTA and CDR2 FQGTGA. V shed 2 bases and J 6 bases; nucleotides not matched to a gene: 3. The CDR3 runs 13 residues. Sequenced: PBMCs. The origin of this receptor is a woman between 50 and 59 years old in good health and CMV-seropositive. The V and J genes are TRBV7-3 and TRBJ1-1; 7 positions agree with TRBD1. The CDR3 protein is CASSLDRDAEAFF. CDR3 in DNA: TGTGCCAGCAGCTTAGACAGGGATGCTGAAGCTTTCTTT.